This T cell receptor beta chain derives from a study of cytomegalovirus exposure and HLA in healthy donors (dated by TCRdb to about 2017). In terms of the full investigation: According to an earlier analysis of a few hundred of the donors, about 180 million T cells yielded 117 million unique TCR beta sequences and 276 Gb of sequence data. Rather than drawing on any new phenotypic data, the later analysis identified candidate immune exposures from TCR beta sequences and the way those sequences occurred across donors. Typing coverage varied by locus: about 620-640 donors for A, B, C, DRB1 and DQB1; 522 for DQA1; approximately 570 for DPA1; about 450 for DPB1. An early release that covered approximately 600 HLA-typed donors contained about 290 gigabases of sequencing data and tens of millions of unique TCR sequences. A later analysis re-analyzed previously published TCR beta repertoires from approximately 670 donors and added high-resolution HLA genotyping to study TCR occurrence patterns. A separate validation cohort of roughly 130 different subjects was used in addition to the roughly 700-subject first cohort. High-throughput TCR immunosequencing, statistical association of individual TCRs with disease status, and machine learning were combined to predict cytomegalovirus infection status. On average, approximately 250,000 unique TCR beta nucleotide sequences were sequenced per donor among 300 to 500 genotyped donors of the cohort, with roughly 18% of those sequences being non-productive. The study used immunosequencing to profile the T cell repertoires of under 700 subjects and linked those repertoires to cytomegalovirus serostatus. About five DR-DQ haplotypes were handled as single units for association and clustering, since linkage in the cohort was strong. All discovery cohort repertoires had been generated on a single sequencing platform. The study aimed to test whether cataloging public T cell receptors could reveal signatures of past pathogen exposure. HLA typing included class I and class II loci at four-digit resolution. Donor age, sex, ethnicity and CMV serostatus were compiled together with the repertoire data. Of the 398 genotyped donors, around 81% fell in the genetic ancestry cluster associated with self-reported Caucasian donors. An earlier analysis of roughly 580 of the donors used high-throughput TCR beta sequencing to judge whether each TCR beta V gene segment behaved as functional or pseudogenic. Genome-wide SNP genotypes for about 65% of the roughly 670 donors were used in a later genetic analysis, which treated that subset as a discovery cohort. General findings and caveats noted by the study authors: A later analysis found that HLA-associated TCR beta chains were more clonally expanded and had lower generation probabilities than equally common non-associated chains. Across donors, most TCR sequences were observed very rarely, whereas some public TCRs were present in many individuals. In an earlier analysis of around 600 of the donors, most TCR beta V segments were observed in productive rearrangements about 87% or about 30% of the time, broadly matching IMGT annotations. Several of the top co-occurrence clusters appeared to be linked to parvovirus B19, influenza, CMV and Epstein-Barr virus, according to a later analysis. Because HLA typing was missing for some donors at each locus, association tests included only the typed subset. The study gave a list of some 150 TCR beta chains associated with cytomegalovirus. CMV serostatus was the only immune exposure information available for the cohort. The authors suggested that the approach could potentially be extended to other disease states and immunological phenotypes. The classifier was reported to diagnose cytomegalovirus status with high specificity and sensitivity in both the original and validation cohorts. Sequencing depth was assumed to be roughly uniform across donors in the presence/absence analyses, though that assumption may not hold. A further reported finding was that TCR beta sequences accurately predicted the HLA-A and HLA-B alleles for most subjects in the first cohort. A later analysis found that TCR association rates varied across HLA loci, with DRB1 alleles showing the most associated TCRs and HLA-C alleles the fewest. Some IMGT-functional V segments, including TRBV6-2 and TRBV6-3, could not be told apart with the 87-base-pair reads, so those segments were excluded. Compared with the roughly 700-donor mean, donors in an Asian-associated ancestry cluster had fewer N-insertions in productive TCRs, according to a later genetic analysis. A few of the identified cytomegalovirus-associated TCR beta chains were confirmed in vitro to be specific for cytomegalovirus antigens. The earlier analysis of nearly 600 of the donors excluded around 17 rarely observed V segments, including chromosome 9 orphons, because counts were too low. When HLA alleles, especially DR and DQ, strongly co-occurred, attributing TCR associations to individual alleles was difficult. In a later genetic analysis, a missense DCLRE1C variant was associated with V-gene and J-gene trimming of TCR beta chains, and the association was replicated in an independent cohort. A cluster of highly shared sequence variants was judged likely to be a technical artifact of the sequencing pipeline. Only TCR beta chains were sequenced in this cohort, and the absence of alpha or paired-chain data limited detectable features. Most CMV-associated TCR beta chains appeared to be HLA-restricted in a later analysis, and the HLA associations seemed to be driven largely by CMV exposure. Linkage disequilibrium might explain the correlated functional status among segregating V segments, but an unknown experimental factor could not be excluded. Specific HLA alleles were associated with 15,000 to 20,000 TCR beta sequences at a false discovery rate of 0.05 in a later analysis.

Note on this clone: Its antigen is currently not known. The record has no base qualities; no much larger clone is one base away.

Libraries were constructed by the immunoSEQ multiplex PCR assay. For the multiplex PCR, a mixture combining 60 forward primers for TCR Vbeta segments and 13 reverse primers for TCR Jbeta segments was used. Amplification of the CDR3 region of rearranged TCR beta genes was performed with a multiplex PCR assay on genomic DNA. Amplified TCR beta libraries were sequenced as 87-base-pair reads on the Illumina HiSeq System. The paper's processing steps were these. A later analysis tallied around 82 million unique TCR beta chains across the approximately 670 repertoires, and roughly 11 million of those chains were shared by two or more donors. Raw reads were error-corrected and collapsed into unique sequences by a nearest-neighbor algorithm in which closely related sequences were merged to remove PCR and sequencing errors. CDR3 sequences were aligned to IMGT reference sequences to assign V, D and J gene segments. For a sequence to be retained, at least a six-nucleotide match to both a V gene segment and a J gene segment was required. Rearrangements were classified as productive when the CDR3 lacked stop codons and remained in frame with V and J, and all other rearrangements were classified as non-productive. Following IMGT convention, CDR3 was defined as the stretch from the second conserved V-encoded cysteine up to the conserved J-encoded phenylalanine. The earlier analysis of 587 of the donors excluded sequences that lacked an unambiguous match to a single V gene segment. An earlier analysis of approximately 590 of the donors called V segments functional above 56.7% productive rearrangements and segregating when the between-donor standard deviation exceeded 5%. A statistical classification framework was built to diagnose cytomegalovirus status from the catalog of TCR beta chain sequences. A later analysis assigned V and J genes by comparing TCR nucleotide sequences with IMGT/GENE-DB human TR gene sequences. In a later analysis, CDR3 sequences and most-parsimonious VDJ recombination scenarios were assigned using the TCRdist pipeline. A later analysis defined each TCR beta chain by its CDR3 amino acid sequence plus V-gene family, and excluded reads lacking a unique V-gene family. In a later analysis, nearly 600 highly shared, low-generation-probability nucleotide sequences were removed to address suspected cross-contamination and a sequencing artifact. In a later analysis, a clonal expansion index was calculated for each public chain from normalized within-repertoire ranks of inferred template counts. In a later analysis, generation probabilities were computed with a VDJ recombination model fitted to out-of-frame rearrangements, and the resulting probabilities were checked against IGoR. A later analysis scored TCR-TCR, TCR-HLA and TCR-CMV co-occurrence with hypergeometric tests, applying a repertoire-size bias correction to TCR pairs. In a later analysis, false discovery rates were estimated by permuting HLA or CMV assignments 20 times. In a later analysis, co-occurring TCRs were grouped using DBSCAN, and TCRdist sequence similarity was added for clustering within HLA-allele-positive subsets. For co-occurrence clustering, repertoires with fewer than 30,000 or more than 120,000 public chains were excluded, along with five or six repertoires with anomalous nucleotide sharing. TCRdb obtained this table from immuneACCESS and retained in-frame rearrangements with V and J assigned. These tables miss some clones; where compared with another copy, unresolved V genes account for less than half of the shortfall, and the remainder is unexplained. V and J calls and clone size are as listed in that table; D and trimming were resolved from the DNA. The sample contains roughly 240,000 clones, 85% of them found a single time. Clones ranked in the top ten supply 0.24% of the sample.

Spanning cysteine to phenylalanine, the CDR3 consists of 13 amino acids. Only CDR3 DNA remains: 39 bases, in frame from the first base. CDR1 and CDR2 were assigned from the germline V gene (reference sequence) as GTSNPN and SVGIG. Relative to germline, V is 2 bases shorter and J is 1 base shorter, with 8 bases between their ends. The cohort consisted of more than 650 healthy bone marrow donors. All cohort members were sampled while nominally healthy, although unrecorded immune exposures were likely present. The donor was CMV seronegative and was included in the group of 352 seronegative cohort members. Every donor gave a peripheral blood sample, and the peripheral blood mononuclear cells from that sample were used for TCR beta sequencing. Genomic DNA extraction from the blood cell samples was performed with the Qiagen DNeasy Blood Extraction Kit.

Sequenced input: PBMCs. The chain is encoded by TRBV30 joined to TRBJ1-1, with no confident D gene call. The receptor's source is a girl aged 2-10 years in good health and CMV-seronegative. The CDR3 reads as follows: CAWSSTANTEAFF. The bases read TGTGCCTGGAGTAGTACAGCGAACACTGAAGCTTTCTTT. The CDR3, completed at both ends by the reference TRBV30 and TRBJ1-1 genes, gives the full variable domain SQTIHQWPATLVQPVGSPLSLECTVEGTSNPNLYWYRQAAGRGLQLLFYSVGIGQISSEVPQNLSASRPQDRQFILSSKKLLLSDSGFYLCAWSSTANTEAFFGQGTRLTVV.